What follows are 10 T cell receptor beta chains derived from one specimen sequenced in a study of cytomegalovirus exposure and HLA in healthy donors. PCR primers comprised 60 Vbeta and 13 Jbeta primers. Measured with immunoSEQ multiplex PCR; TCRdb has only the in-frame clones, and not every one. This table has under 200,000 clones, 10% to 15% appearing once. Sample: PBMCs. Source of these receptors: a middle-aged man in good health and CMV-seropositive.

This clone was seen a handful of times. V usage is TRBV6-4 and J usage is TRBJ1-5; D might be TRBD1 (5 bases). Germline V gene lookup returns CDR1 MRHNA and CDR2 SNTAGT. This CDR3 comprises 13 residues. Trimming took 6 bases from V and 7 from J, leaving 13 bases between them. In DNA form, the CDR3 reads TGTGCCAGCAGGCCTGAGCGGGGGCAGCCCCAGCATTTT. This codes for CASRPERGQPQHF.

The sample holds a few counts of this clone. The rearrangement links TRBV19 to TRBJ2-6, with 8 bases matching TRBD1. The CDR3 has 17 residues. Germline V CDR1 and CDR2: LNHDA, SQIVND (reference sequence). J gave up 2 bases and V 5 bases, and 8 bases lay outside the gene matches. The CDR3 protein is CASSSSPTGAGANVLTF. CDR3 DNA: TGTGCCAGTAGTTCTAGCCCGACAGGGGCTGGGGCCAACGTCCTGACTTTC.

The J gene is TRBJ2-7, the V gene TRBV5-1, with D maybe TRBD1 (5 bases). This CDR3 is built from 14 residues. In germline, CDR1 is SGHRS, CDR2 YFSETQ. V lost 4 bases, J lost 1 base, and 12 bases lay in between. The CDR3 loop is CASSTGRLSYEQYF. The CDR3 coding sequence is TGCGCCAGCAGCACAGGACGGCTATCCTACGAGCAGTACTTC.

The CDR3 is CASNLAGGLGHEQFF. The CDR3 region has the DNA TGTGCCAGCAATCTAGCGGGGGGGCTTGGGCATGAGCAGTTCTTC. The chain employs TRBV6-5 and TRBJ2-7; 12 nucleotides match TRBD2. The J call could be wrong; TRBJ2-1 is a better fit for the DNA end. There are 15 residues in the CDR3. Germline V gene lookup returns CDR1 MNHEY and CDR2 SVGAGI.

The rearrangement uses TRBV25-1 and TRBJ2-1; tentatively, D is TRBD1 (7 bases). Germline V lookup: CDR1 MGHDK, CDR2 SYGVNS. Trimming took off 5 bases at V and 4 bases at J, with 15 bases between the two ends. This CDR3 has 15 residues. The CDR3 coding sequence is TGTGCCAGCAGTCAAAGGCGGGACAGATACAATGAGCAGTTCTTC. As protein: CASSQRRDRYNEQFF.

This clone was detected only a few times. The rearrangement uses TRBV9 and TRBJ2-3; TRBD2 matches at 9 bases. V was clipped by 2 bases and J by 0 bases; unmatched bases: 4. The CDR3 is 16 residues long. Germline assignment: CDR1 SGDLS and CDR2 YYNGEE. DNA for the CDR3: TGTGCCAGCAGCGTTTGGCGGGGGGGGAGCACAGATACGCAGTATTTT. This translates into CASSVWRGGSTDTQYF.

Only a few counts were recorded for this clone. The V gene is TRBV7-9, the J gene TRBJ1-2, with D maybe TRBD1 (6 bases). V was shortened by 0 bases and J by 3 bases, with 14 bases between the two germline ends. Germline V gene data show CDR1 as SEHNR and CDR2 as FQNEAQ (reference sequence). This CDR3 has 16 amino acids. Here the CDR3 DNA reads TGTGCCAGCAGCTTAGCGGTGGGGGGGGGCGACTATGGCTACACCTTC. Its protein product is CASSLAVGGGDYGYTF.

The chain has TRBV10-1 and TRBJ1-5, with no clear D. Trimming shortened V by 2 bases and J by 0 bases, and 14 bases separated the two germline ends. The CDR3 loop spans 17 amino acids. Germline assignment: CDR1 WNHNN and CDR2 SYGVQD (reference sequence). The CDR3 sequence is CASSEEFEEDSNQPQHF. In DNA, the CDR3 is TGCGCCAGCAGTGAGGAGTTTGAGGAGGATAGCAATCAGCCCCAGCATTTT.

Only a few counts were recorded for this clone. V and J are TRBV4-1 and TRBJ2-3; no firm D call. The length of the CDR3 is 15 residues. Germline CDR1 is MGHRA and CDR2 is YSYEKL. V was cut by 1 base and J by 0 bases, with 8 bases left in between. The DNA for the CDR3 is TGCGCCAGCAGCCAAGCCCCTCCGAGCACAGATACGCAGTATTTT. This encodes CASSQAPPSTDTQYF.

V usage is TRBV2 and J usage is TRBJ2-3; D may be TRBD2 (7 bases). The CDR3 contains 15 residues. CDR1 and CDR2 from the germline V gene are SNHLY and FYNNEI. V gave up 8 bases and J gave up 4 bases, with 19 bases separating them. CDR3 residues: CASLVTGGLSDTQYF. The CDR3 DNA sequence: TGTGCCAGCCTAGTCACGGGGGGCTTGTCAGATACGCAGTATTTT. The variable domain in full, with the rest retrieved from reference TRBV2 and TRBJ2-3, is EPEVTQTPSHQVTQMGQEVILRCVPISNHLYFYWYRQILGQKVEFLVSFYNNEISEKSEIFDDQFSVERPDGSNFTLKIRSTKLEDSAMYFCASLVTGGLSDTQYFGPGTRLTVL.